The 12 T cell receptor beta chains below were found in one sample sequenced in a study of CD8+CD57+ T cells in acquired aplastic anemia. Patients selected for sequencing had displayed CD8+CD57+ cell expansion by flow cytometry. Researchers used genomic DNA as the template to profile TCR beta VDJ and CDR3. TCRdb called the reads again in MiXCR, with one record for every CDR3 protein. Of some 200,000 distinct CDR3 sequences detected, around half appear once; the ten largest clones hold 1.8%. Sequenced material: sorted CD4+, CD8+, or CD8+CD57+ T cells (not recorded which) from PBMCs. Receptors were obtained from a human donor with aplastic anemia.

The genes are TRBV10-2 and TRBJ1-2, with TRBD1 as a possible D gene (5 bases). Deletions cut 10 bases from V and 4 bases from J, with 16 bases between. This CDR3 region has 13 residues. Germline values: CDR1 WSHSY, CDR2 SAAADI. The CDR3 bases are TGCGCCACAAGACCGGGGGTGGGCTATGGCTACACCTTC. Amino acid sequence: CATRPGVGYGYTF.

V usage is TRBV15 and J usage is TRBJ2-3; D is undetermined. Trimming removed 5 bases from V and 0 bases from J, with 6 bases in between. CDR3 size: 13 residues. In germline, CDR1 is LNHNV, CDR2 YYDKDF (reference sequence). CDR3 bases: TGTGCCACCAGCGGCCCTAGCACAGATACGCAGTATTTT. Residues: CATSGPSTDTQYF.

This clonotype showed up just a few times. The V gene is TRBV27, the J gene TRBJ1-2; unclear D gene. The CDR3 extends over 15 amino acids. V was shortened by 6 bases and J by 2 bases, with 16 bases between the two germline ends. The germline CDR1 and CDR2 sequences are MNHEY and SMNVEV (reference sequence). CDR3 amino acids: CASRVYREGNYGYTF. CDR3 coding DNA: TGTGCCAGCAGAGTTTACCGGGAAGGGAACTATGGCTACACCTTC.

This chain links TRBV24-1 with TRBJ1-4; 7 nucleotides match TRBD1. With V trimmed by 10 bases and J by 3 bases, 4 bases remained unmatched. This CDR3 contains 13 residues. The germline V gene encodes CDR1 KGHDR and CDR2 SFDVKD. The CDR3 reads CATRRGPNEKLFF. The CDR3 DNA sequence: TGTGCCACTCGGAGGGGGCCTAATGAAAAACTGTTTTTT.

With respect to this clonotype: It may be a read error: a sequence one base away is much more abundant. This is likely a read error, given that the CDR3 carries no conserved phenylalanine or tryptophan at its end. The chain links TRBV6-1 to TRBJ1-2; possibly TRBD1 for D (5 bases). The CDR3 contains 16 residues. Germline-derived CDR1 and CDR2 are MNHNS and SASEGT. Trimming removed 2 bases at V and 6 bases at J, with 19 bases between. The chain's CDR3 is CASSELVGERGDGYTL. The CDR3 nucleotides read TGTGCCAGCAGTGAATTAGTGGGGGAAAGGGGCGATGGCTACACCCTC.

This chain connects TRBV19 to TRBJ1-6; TRBD1 is a possible D gene (5 bases). CDR1 is LNHDA and CDR2 is SQIVND in the germline V gene (reference sequence). The germline V and J ends were trimmed by 3 bases and 8 bases, with 8 bases remaining between them. The CDR3 contains 13 residues. The CDR3 is CASSIRDDSPLHF. CDR3 in DNA: TGTGCCAGTAGTATCCGGGACGATTCACCCCTCCACTTT.

About this clonotype: Since the CDR3 does not end with the conserved phenylalanine or tryptophan, this likely comes from a read error. The chain combines TRBV6-1 with TRBJ2-2; 8 nucleotides line up with TRBD1. The CDR3 spans 13 residues. Per germline, CDR1 MNHNS and CDR2 SASEGT. The CDR3 nucleotides read TGTGTCAGCAGGGGACAGGCTAGCGGGGAGCTGTTTTCT. Translating it yields CVSRGQASGELFS.

The V and J genes are TRBV28 and TRBJ1-1, with D perhaps TRBD1 (6 bases). This CDR3 has 14 residues. With 4 bases removed from V and 0 bases from J, the gap between germline ends came to 9 bases. Per germline, CDR1 MDHEN and CDR2 SYDVKM. The CDR3 sequence is CASSSGALNTEAFF. The DNA for the CDR3 is TGTGCCAGCAGTTCAGGGGCTCTGAACACTGAAGCTTTCTTT.

The chain joins TRBV6-1 to TRBJ1-4; 8 nucleotides line up with TRBD1. The ends lost 2 bases at V and 7 bases at J; junction bases unmatched: 15. Germline assignment: CDR1 MNHNS and CDR2 SASEGT. This CDR3 has 18 residues. CDR3 amino acids: CASSETRGRVGKSEKLFF. The DNA of the CDR3 is TGTGCCAGCAGTGAAACCAGGGGGCGCGTAGGGAAAAGTGAAAAACTGTTTTTT.

J is TRBJ2-3 and V is TRBV7-8; D uncertain. V lost 5 bases and J lost 4, with 13 bases in between. This CDR3 has 14 residues. Per the germline V gene, CDR1 is SGHVS and CDR2 is FQNEAQ. The CDR3 here is CASSVGRGADTQYF. In DNA, the CDR3 is TGTGCCAGCAGCGTCGGCCGTGGCGCAGATACGCAGTATTTT.

This clonotype was seen ten or more times. The J gene is TRBJ2-7, the V gene TRBV11-2, with D maybe TRBD1 (6 bases). The germline V and J ends were trimmed by 5 bases and 4 bases, with 15 bases remaining between them. CDR1 and CDR2 (germline): SGHAT, FQNNGV. The CDR3 sequence is 14 residues long. CDR3 DNA: TGTGCCAGCAGCCCCTCTAGGGGGACGTACGAGCAGTACTTC. It specifies CASSPSRGTYEQYF. Full variable domain (outside the CDR3, taken from reference TRBV11-2 and TRBJ2-7): EAGVAQSPRYKIIEKRQSVAFWCNPISGHATLYWYQQILGQGPKLLIQFQNNGVVDDSQLPKDRFSAERLKGVDSTLKIQPAKLEDSAVYLCASSPSRGTYEQYFGPGTRLTVT.

This clonotype was seen repeatedly, ten times or more. The gene calls are TRBV19 and TRBJ1-6; maybe TRBD1 (5 bases). With 6 bases removed from V and 6 bases from J, the gap between germline ends came to 21 bases. The V gene's germline CDR1 is LNHDA and CDR2 SQIVND (reference sequence). This CDR3 is 17 amino acids long. The CDR3 sequence is CASSHPPMQGFNSPLHF. For the CDR3, the DNA is TGTGCCAGTAGCCACCCCCCGATGCAGGGCTTTAATTCACCCCTCCACTTT.